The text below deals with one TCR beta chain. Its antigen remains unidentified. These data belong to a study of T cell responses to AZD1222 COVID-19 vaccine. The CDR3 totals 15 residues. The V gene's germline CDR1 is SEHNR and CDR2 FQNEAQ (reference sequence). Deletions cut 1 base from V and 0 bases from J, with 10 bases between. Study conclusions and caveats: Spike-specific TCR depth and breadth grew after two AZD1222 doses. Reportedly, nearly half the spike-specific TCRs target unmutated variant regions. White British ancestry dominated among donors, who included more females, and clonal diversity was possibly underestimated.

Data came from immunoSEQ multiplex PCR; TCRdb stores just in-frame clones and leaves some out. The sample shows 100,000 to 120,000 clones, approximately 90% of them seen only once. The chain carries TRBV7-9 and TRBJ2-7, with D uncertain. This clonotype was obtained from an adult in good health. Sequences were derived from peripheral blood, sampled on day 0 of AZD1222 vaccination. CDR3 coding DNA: TGTGCCAGCAGCTTAGGGCAGACCCCCTCCTACGAGCAGTACTTC. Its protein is CASSLGQTPSYEQYF.